Within the sample, the clone carrying this TCR beta chain is medium-sized. PBMC libraries mostly used approximately 500 ng of input genomic DNA, with six replicates per sample. TCRdb keeps only in-frame clones here, not all; method: immunoSEQ multiplex PCR. The sample has 55,000 to 75,000 clones, 79% seen once. This entry belongs to a study of neoadjuvant anti-PD-1 for oral cavity cancer. Background on the study: Most patients had three to four biweekly doses of 3 mg/kg nivolumab before resection. Non-progressing patients received a fourth nivolumab dose near day 43, then surgery on days 50-56.

V was shortened by 5 bases and J by 5 bases, with 9 bases between the two germline ends. CDR3 length: 12 residues. Germline-derived CDR1 and CDR2 are SGHTA and FQGNSA. Blood cells were analyzed directly, without culture or expansion. The source of this sequence is a person aged 35-79 years with oral cavity squamous cell carcinoma. The sequences come from PBMCs, collected before nivolumab (anti-PD-1) treatment. The chain recombines TRBV7-2 with TRBJ1-1; maybe TRBD1 (5 bases). The CDR3 here is CASSLGRTEAFF. The CDR3 DNA sequence: TGTGCCAGCAGCCTGGGACGAACTGAAGCTTTCTTT.